This TCR beta chain is drawn from a study of blood T cell repertoires in COVID-19. Whole-study context: COVID-19 samples, acute and convalescent, were from the United States, Italy and Spain.

The authors' processing: Reference gene primer amplification in the assay estimated nucleated cell counts. TCRdb's copy holds only in-frame clones and misses some; the assay was immunoSEQ multiplex PCR. Clonal size and the V and J genes are those of that table, whereas D and trimming came from the DNA. In the table there are 250,000 or so clones, roughly 87% of which are singletons. CDR3 length: 11 residues. V was pared by 3 bases and J by 3 bases, with 4 bases between. Germline V gene sequence: CDR1 SGHDT, CDR2 YYEEEE. The J gene is TRBJ2-7, the V gene TRBV5-6; no definite D call. This clonotype was sampled from a woman aged 40 to 50 who had recovered from COVID-19. The specimen sequenced was peripheral blood. CDR3 sequence reads: CASSYNYEQYF. CDR3 nucleotides: TGTGCCAGCAGCTACAACTACGAGCAGTACTTC.